This TCR beta chain was captured in a study of blood T cell repertoires in COVID-19. Turning to the study itself: From the United States, Italy and Spain came samples of acute and convalescent COVID-19. T cells, B-cell-depleted T cells, or PBMCs supplied cDNA or gDNA.

How the authors handled the data: Amplifying reference gene primers gave estimates of nucleated cell counts. TCRdb keeps only in-frame clones here, not all; method: immunoSEQ multiplex PCR. V and J calls and clone size are given by that table; D and trimming were obtained from the DNA. This sample yields some 71,000 clones, of which roughly 84% are seen a single time; about 20% belongs to the top ten. The CDR3 extends over 14 amino acids. V dropped 4 bases and J dropped 0 bases, with 10 bases sitting between them. Per germline, CDR1 SQVTM and CDR2 ANQGSEA. The sequence was obtained from a woman aged 45-60 years with acute or convalescent COVID-19. This chain connects TRBV29-1 to TRBJ2-1; D possibly corresponds to TRBD1 (5 bases). Sequencing was done on a sample of peripheral blood. In DNA form, the CDR3 reads TGCAGCGTTGGGGGCAGCCACTCCTACAATGAGCAGTTCTTC. Its translation: CSVGGSHSYNEQFF.